A single sample is the source of the 28 T cell receptor beta chains below, sequenced in a study of sequential checkpoint blockade in melanoma. Treatment defined: randomized to nivolumab then ipilimumab (arm A) or the reverse (arm B). Clones were sequenced by immunoSEQ multiplex PCR, and TCRdb holds only the in-frame ones, with some missing. The sample lists some 40,000 clones, 70% to 90% occurring once. Specimen: CD8+ T cells sorted from blood (inferred from file names), collected from a patient given nivolumab and ipilimumab in sequence. The receptor set was obtained from a human donor with melanoma.

This clone appeared once. The chain is built from TRBV27 and TRBJ1-5, with D possibly TRBD1 on 6 matching bases. Germline CDR1 reads MNHEY; CDR2 reads SMNVEV (reference sequence). The CDR3 totals 18 residues. V lost 0 bases, J lost 0 bases, and 15 bases lay in between. The CDR3 region is CASSLSTPGQYSNQPQHF. CDR3 in DNA: TGTGCCAGCAGTTTATCCACTCCCGGACAGTATAGCAATCAGCCCCAGCATTTT.

The chain carries TRBV7-9 and TRBJ1-5; D gene uncertain. Germline loops: CDR1 SEHNR, CDR2 FQNEAQ (reference sequence). The CDR3 is 13 residues long. Trimming pared 3 bases from V and 5 bases from J, leaving 8 bases between. The CDR3: CASSFGGDQPQHF. CDR3 DNA: TGTGCCAGCAGCTTTGGCGGGGATCAGCCCCAGCATTTT.

This chain uses TRBV7-3 with TRBJ2-3, with D possibly being TRBD2 (6 bases). The CDR3 loop spans 13 amino acids. Germline loops: CDR1 SGHTA, CDR2 FQGTGA. V lost 4 bases and J 5 bases, leaving 10 bases between the germline ends. DNA for the CDR3: TGTGCCAGCAGCTCCCTGGGGGGAGATACGCAGTATTTT. Encoded protein: CASSSLGGDTQYF.

This chain connects TRBV11-2 to TRBJ1-1; 8 bases fit TRBD1. Germline V gene lookup returns CDR1 SGHAT and CDR2 FQNNGV. Trimming at V came to 4 bases and at J to 7 bases, leaving 11 bases not matched to a gene. This CDR3 has 15 residues. Here the CDR3 reads CASSWRIRGQNEAFF. DNA for the CDR3: TGTGCCAGCAGCTGGAGAATCAGGGGGCAGAATGAAGCTTTCTTT.

V usage is TRBV19 and J usage is TRBJ2-5; 7 nucleotides match TRBD1. Germline CDR1 and CDR2: LNHDA and SQIVND (reference sequence). The J segment lost 0 bases and the V segment lost 4 bases, leaving 2 bases of the junction unmatched. The CDR3 sequence is 14 residues long. The CDR3 here is CASSTRGYQETQYF. CDR3 in DNA: TGTGCCAGTAGTACCAGGGGGTACCAAGAGACCCAGTACTTC.

CDR3 in DNA: TGTGCCAGCAGCTTTACTAGCTCCTACGAGCAGTACGTC. Protein: CASSFTSSYEQYV. V gene TRBV5-5 combines with J gene TRBJ2-7; D is possibly TRBD2 (5 bases). CDR3 length: 13 amino acids. Germline V gene sequence: CDR1 SGHKS, CDR2 YYEKEE (reference sequence). V was trimmed by 2 bases and J by 0 bases, leaving 6 bases between them.

J is TRBJ2-1 and V is TRBV4-1, with a possible D match to TRBD2 (6 bases). Trimming took off 1 base at V and 4 bases at J, with 23 bases between the two ends. CDR1 is MGHRA and CDR2 is YSYEKL in the germline V gene. The length of the CDR3 is 19 residues. The CDR3 DNA reads as TGCGCCAGCAGCCAAGTAATAGGGACGGGGCGGGACCGGTACAATGAGCAGTTCTTC. It yields the protein CASSQVIGTGRDRYNEQFF.

The rearrangement joins TRBV29-1 to TRBJ1-2; 7 bases match TRBD1. V dropped 6 bases and J dropped 8; count of bases not matched to a gene: 15. CDR3 length equals 14 residues. CDR1 and CDR2 (germline): SQVTM, ANQGSEA. Here the CDR3 DNA reads TGCAGCGTACCCGAGACAGGGATTTCCTTCGGCTACACCTTC. Translation: CSVPETGISFGYTF.

The J gene is TRBJ2-1, the V gene TRBV27; 11 positions match TRBD2. Germline assignment: CDR1 MNHEY and CDR2 SMNVEV (reference sequence). This CDR3 spans 17 amino acids. After removal of 2 bases from V and 2 bases from J, the junction contained 5 bases not matched to a gene. As DNA, the CDR3 is TGTGCCAGCAGTTTACGCCTAGCGGGAGGACCCTACAATGAGCAGTTCTTC. Its translation is CASSLRLAGGPYNEQFF.

The chain recombines TRBV7-3 with TRBJ2-1; TRBD2 matches at 10 bases. Germline CDR1 reads SGHTA; CDR2 reads FQGTGA. The trim removed 5 bases at V and 4 bases at J, leaving 5 bases unmatched. The CDR3 extends over 15 amino acids. CDR3 coding DNA: TGTGCCAGCAGCCTCACTAGCGGGATTTACAATGAGCAGTTCTTC. Its translation is CASSLTSGIYNEQFF.

The rearrangement uses TRBV9 and TRBJ1-5; 8 bases match TRBD1. The CDR3 is 14 amino acids. Germline loops: CDR1 SGDLS, CDR2 YYNGEE. V shed 5 bases, J shed 6 bases, and the junction held 7 bases outside the gene matches. The CDR3: CASRETGGCQPQHF. CDR3 nucleotide sequence: TGTGCCAGCAGGGAAACAGGGGGTTGTCAGCCCCAGCATTTT.

The chain employs TRBV27 and TRBJ2-7, with D perhaps matching TRBD2 (5 bases). The ends were cut back, 4 bases at V and 1 base at J, with 8 bases in the middle. Germline V gene sequence: CDR1 MNHEY, CDR2 SMNVEV (reference sequence). This CDR3 contains 13 residues. The CDR3: CASSSGSSYEQYF. The CDR3 DNA is TGTGCCAGCAGTTCGGGAAGTTCCTACGAGCAGTACTTC.

The genes are TRBV19 and TRBJ2-1; 12 bases match TRBD2. Germline V gene data show CDR1 as LNHDA and CDR2 as SQIVND (reference sequence). This CDR3 has 16 residues. V gave up 3 bases and J gave up 6 bases; unmatched junction bases: 6. CDR3 sequence: CASSIRLAGVSNEQFF. DNA for the CDR3: TGTGCCAGTAGTATCCGACTAGCGGGAGTATCCAATGAGCAGTTCTTC.

This clone came up once. The rearrangement joins TRBV29-1 to TRBJ2-2, with 13 bases identical to TRBD2. CDR1 and CDR2 (germline): SQVTM, ANQGSEA. V lost 0 bases to trimming and J lost 5 bases; unmatched junction nucleotides: 3. The CDR3 totals 16 residues. The CDR3 DNA reads as TGCAGCGTTGAAGATCGGACTAGCGGGAGAACCGGGGAGCTGTTTTTT. It is translated as CSVEDRTSGRTGELFF.

The genes are TRBV7-9 and TRBJ2-1; D unclear. The germline gives CDR1 SEHNR, CDR2 FQNEAQ (reference sequence). The CDR3 length is 12 residues. Between the trimmed V and J ends, which lost 4 bases and 9 bases, there was a span of 10 bases. DNA of the CDR3: TGTGCCAGCAGCTCCCCTCTCCCTGAGCAGTTCTTC. Its translation: CASSSPLPEQFF.

This chain joins TRBV27 and TRBJ2-1; no definite D call. The ends were cut back, 5 bases at V and 0 bases at J, with 11 bases in the middle. This CDR3 region has 15 residues. CDR1 is MNHEY and CDR2 is SMNVEV in the germline V gene (reference sequence). This CDR3 reads CASSLGSSSYNEQFF. In DNA form, the CDR3 reads TGTGCCAGCAGTCTCGGATCTAGCTCCTACAATGAGCAGTTCTTC.

This clone showed up just once. The genes are TRBV27 and TRBJ2-5, with 9 positions matching TRBD2. Trimming cost V 6 bases and J 4 bases; bases outside gene matches: 18. The CDR3 sequence is 18 residues long. The germline V gene encodes CDR1 MNHEY and CDR2 SMNVEV (reference sequence). CDR3 in DNA: TGTGCCAGCAGGAATTTAGGCATAGCGGGAGCGTCGGGAGAGACCCAGTACTTC. It is translated as CASRNLGIAGASGETQYF.

This rearrangement joins TRBV7-2 to TRBJ1-1; weak D call: TRBD1 (6 bases). Germline assignment: CDR1 SGHTA and CDR2 FQGNSA. The germline V and J ends were trimmed by 5 bases and 7 bases, with 17 bases remaining between them. This CDR3 is 14 amino acids long. The CDR3 DNA reads TGTGCCAGCAGCCCCATTATTTCGGACAGTGAAGCTTTCTTT. This codes for CASSPIISDSEAFF.

This chain connects TRBV29-1 to TRBJ2-1; 7 nucleotides align to TRBD1. Germline V gene lookup returns CDR1 SQVTM and CDR2 ANQGSEA. This CDR3 comprises 17 residues. Unmatched junction bases numbered 14, after V lost 2 bases and J lost 4 bases. CDR3: CSVEHGQDPLLYNEQFF. CDR3 nucleotide sequence: TGCAGCGTTGAACATGGACAGGACCCGCTTCTTTACAATGAGCAGTTCTTC.

The chain is built from TRBV27 and TRBJ1-5; no reliable D call. V gave up 1 base and J gave up 3 bases, with 4 bases separating them. The CDR3 has 13 residues. Per germline, CDR1 MNHEY and CDR2 SMNVEV (reference sequence). CDR3 sequence: CASSLYNNQPQHF. In nucleotides, the CDR3 is TGTGCCAGCAGTTTATACAACAATCAGCCCCAGCATTTT.

V usage is TRBV19 and J usage is TRBJ1-3; perhaps TRBD1 as D (6 bases). The CDR3 contains 16 residues. The germline V gene encodes CDR1 LNHDA and CDR2 SQIVND (reference sequence). V lost 3 bases to trimming and J lost 8 bases, with 20 bases between them. For the CDR3, the DNA is TGTGCCAGTAGTATCGGCAGGGGAGCCGGTTTCGACACCATATATTTT. Amino acid sequence: CASSIGRGAGFDTIYF. Based on the CDR3 plus reference TRBV19 and TRBJ1-3, the full variable domain is DGGITQSPKYLFRKEGQNVTLSCEQNLNHDAMYWYRQDPGQGLRLIYYSQIVNDFQKGDIAEGYSVSREKKESFPLTVTSAQKNPTAFYLCASSIGRGAGFDTIYFGEGSWLTVV.

The chain combines TRBV27 with TRBJ1-6; no clear D. CDR1 and CDR2 (germline): MNHEY, SMNVEV (reference sequence). CDR3 length: 15 residues. Deletions cut 8 bases from V and 4 bases from J, with 15 bases between. Here the CDR3 DNA reads TGTGCCAGCCGCGAGTTTGGAGGGTATAATTCACCCCTCCACTTT. Its protein product is CASREFGGYNSPLHF.

This chain joins TRBV6-6 and TRBJ2-3; 14 bases map to TRBD2. From germline, CDR1 is MNHNY and CDR2 SVGAGI (reference sequence). CDR3 length equals 16 residues. V was pared by 6 bases and J by 7 bases, with 9 bases of the junction left unmatched. CDR3 region: CASRSTSGRVANTQYF. In DNA form, the CDR3 reads TGTGCCAGCAGATCGACTAGCGGGAGGGTGGCGAATACGCAGTATTTT.

On this clone itself: In the same sample, other DNA sequences code for this CDR3. This chain joins TRBV5-1 and TRBJ2-7; 13 bases agree with TRBD2. The germline CDR1 and CDR2 sequences are SGHRS and YFSETQ. The CDR3 covers 15 residues. CDR3 loop: CASSFDGLAGVEQYV. The CDR3 DNA reads as TGTGCCAGCAGCTTCGATGGACTAGCGGGAGTCGAGCAGTACGTC.

This chain connects TRBV28 to TRBJ2-7, with 9 bases aligning to TRBD2. This CDR3 region has 20 residues. Germline values: CDR1 MDHEN, CDR2 SYDVKM. Unmatched junction bases numbered 23, after V lost 6 bases and J lost 2 bases. The CDR3 protein is CASRSLPKSGLARKAYEQYF. CDR3 bases: TGTGCCAGCAGATCGCTACCCAAATCGGGACTAGCCCGAAAGGCCTACGAGCAGTACTTC. Full variable domain (outside the CDR3, taken from reference TRBV28 and TRBJ2-7): DVKVTQSSRYLVKRTGEKVFLECVQDMDHENMFWYRQDPGLGLRLIYFSYDVKMKEKGDIPEGYSVSREKKERFSLILESASTNQTSMYLCASRSLPKSGLARKAYEQYFGPGTRLTVT.

The chain has TRBV7-9 and TRBJ2-1; 7 bases match TRBD2. The J segment lost 4 bases and the V segment lost 1 base, leaving 10 bases of the junction unmatched. This CDR3 contains 17 residues. Germline CDR1 and CDR2: SEHNR and FQNEAQ (reference sequence). CDR3 sequence (DNA): TGTGCCAGCAGCTTAGTCGCGGGAGTCGGCATTTACAATGAGCAGTTCTTC. Protein: CASSLVAGVGIYNEQFF.

CDR3 protein: CASSLALPTGETEAFF. The CDR3 bases are TGCGCCAGCAGCTTGGCCCTTCCGACAGGCGAGACTGAAGCTTTCTTT. This rearrangement joins TRBV5-1 to TRBJ1-1; D perhaps matches TRBD1 (6 bases). Germline CDR1 reads SGHRS; CDR2 reads YFSETQ. V shed 0 bases and J shed 5 bases, with 17 bases lying between them. CDR3 size: 16 residues.

The J gene is TRBJ1-2, the V gene TRBV5-5; D remains ambiguous. The CDR3 contains 14 residues. Germline CDR1 is SGHKS and CDR2 is YYEKEE (reference sequence). The V end was cut by 0 bases, the J end by 4 bases, with 10 bases between. DNA of the CDR3: TGTGCCAGCAGCTTGGATAGAGCTTCCTATGGCTACACCTTC. Translated: CASSLDRASYGYTF.